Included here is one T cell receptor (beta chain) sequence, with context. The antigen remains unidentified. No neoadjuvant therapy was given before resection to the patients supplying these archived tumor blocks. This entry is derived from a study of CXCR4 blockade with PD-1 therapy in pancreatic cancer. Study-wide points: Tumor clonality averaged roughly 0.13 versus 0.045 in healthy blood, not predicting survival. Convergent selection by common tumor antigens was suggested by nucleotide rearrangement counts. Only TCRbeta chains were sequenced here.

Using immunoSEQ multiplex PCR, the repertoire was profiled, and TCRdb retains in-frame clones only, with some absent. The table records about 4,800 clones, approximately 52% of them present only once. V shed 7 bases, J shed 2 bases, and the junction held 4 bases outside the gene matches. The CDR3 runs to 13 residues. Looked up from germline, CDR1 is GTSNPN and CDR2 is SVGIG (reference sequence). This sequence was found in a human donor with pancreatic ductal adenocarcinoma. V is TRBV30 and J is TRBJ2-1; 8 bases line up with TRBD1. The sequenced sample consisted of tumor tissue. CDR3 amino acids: CASRTGTYNEQFF. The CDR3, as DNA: TGTGCCTCCCGGACAGGGACCTACAATGAGCAGTTCTTC.